These 12 T cell receptor beta chains were all obtained from the same sample, sequenced in a study of graft-versus-host responses after intestinal transplantation. No antigen has been identified for these receptors. Clones were sequenced by immunoSEQ multiplex PCR, and TCRdb holds only the in-frame ones, with some missing. The repertoire has about 26,000 clones, 82% of them found once; the top ten carry about 0.7%. The sample in question was unstimulated CD4+ T cells sorted from spleen or lymph node cells, obtained before intestinal transplant. These receptors were collected from a human donor who received an intestinal transplant.

This sequence joins TRBV6-1 and TRBJ1-4; D gene unclear. The CDR3 spans 13 residues. CDR1 is MNHNS and CDR2 is SASEGT in the germline V gene. Trimming took off 5 bases at V and 7 bases at J, with 11 bases between the two ends. The CDR3 reads CASSYRGGEKLFF. As DNA, the CDR3 is TGTGCCAGCAGTTATCGGGGAGGTGAAAAACTGTTTTTT.

This chain uses TRBV6-4 with TRBJ2-7; 8 positions match TRBD1. Losses at the gene ends were 6 bases for V and 4 bases for J; bases not matched to a gene: 11. This CDR3 region has 15 residues. Per germline, CDR1 MRHNA and CDR2 SNTAGT. As DNA, the CDR3 is TGTGCCAGCAGCCCTGTGGCAGGGGGCGAATACGAGCAGTACTTC. It yields the protein CASSPVAGGEYEQYF.

Here the CDR3 DNA reads TGTGCCAGCAGCTTATCCCCGGGACCAGCTTTGAATGAGCAGTTCTTC. Its protein is CASSLSPGPALNEQFF. This sequence joins TRBV7-3 and TRBJ2-1; D may correspond to TRBD1 or TRBD2 (5 bases each). The length of the CDR3 is 16 residues. CDR1 SGHTA and CDR2 FQGTGA come from the germline V gene. Trimming removed 2 bases from V and 7 bases from J, with 18 bases in between.

This rearrangement joins TRBV4-2 to TRBJ2-7; tentative D call: TRBD1 (5 bases). Trimming took 1 base from V and 3 from J, leaving 16 bases between them. The CDR3 consists of 16 residues. Germline loops: CDR1 LGHNA, CDR2 YNFKEQ. In nucleotides, the CDR3 is TGTGCCAGCAGCCAAGCCCAGGGTCCGGCCAACTACGAGCAGTACTTC. Its protein is CASSQAQGPANYEQYF.

This clone appeared a single time. This chain connects TRBV2 to TRBJ2-1; 11 bases align to TRBD2. CDR3 length: 13 residues. With V trimmed by 5 bases and J by 6 bases, 0 bases remained unmatched. The germline V gene has CDR1 SNHLY and CDR2 FYNNEI. The CDR3: CASSTSGGNEQFF. In nucleotides, the CDR3 is TGTGCCAGCAGTACTAGCGGGGGCAATGAGCAGTTCTTC.

The chain is built from TRBV6-5 and TRBJ2-7; 7 bases align to TRBD1. The CDR3 has 14 amino acids. V trimming: 2 bases; J trimming: 3 bases; junction bases outside the gene matches: 4. From germline, CDR1 is MNHEY and CDR2 SVGAGI. The CDR3 here is CASSYGGQIYEQYF. The CDR3 DNA reads as TGTGCCAGCAGTTACGGGGGACAGATCTACGAGCAGTACTTC.

V is TRBV27 and J is TRBJ2-2; TRBD2 might be the D (7 bases). From germline, CDR1 is MNHEY and CDR2 SMNVEV (reference sequence). V was trimmed by 2 bases and J by 7 bases, leaving 17 bases between them. The CDR3 loop spans 16 amino acids. The CDR3 DNA is TGTGCCAGCAGTTTACTTATCTCGGGGGGACACGGGGAGCTGTTTTTT. Translating it yields CASSLLISGGHGELFF.

V usage is TRBV19 and J usage is TRBJ2-7; possibly TRBD2 for D (6 bases). This CDR3 has 16 amino acids. CDR1 is LNHDA and CDR2 is SQIVND in the germline V gene (reference sequence). With 3 bases removed from V and 7 bases from J, the gap between germline ends came to 22 bases. The CDR3 loop is CASSIRPGLTVVEQYF. The CDR3 region has the DNA TGTGCCAGTAGTATCCGCCCGGGACTCACCGTGGTTGAGCAGTACTTC.

The chain has TRBV25-1 and TRBJ2-7; a weak D match, TRBD1 (7 bases). Trimming took 8 bases from V and 4 from J, leaving 15 bases between them. This CDR3 has 13 amino acids. The V gene's germline CDR1 is MGHDK and CDR2 SYGVNS. CDR3 nucleotides: TGTGCCAGCGCGGGACAGAAATTATACGAGCAGTACTTC. Translating gives CASAGQKLYEQYF.

The V call is TRBV5-1, the J call TRBJ2-3; 8 nucleotides align to TRBD2. Germline assignment: CDR1 SGHRS and CDR2 YFSETQ. J lost 0 bases, V lost 4 bases, and 7 bases had no gene match. The CDR3 runs 16 residues. The DNA for the CDR3 is TGCGCCAGCAGCACCGGACTAGCTTCTAGCACAGATACGCAGTATTTT. Its protein is CASSTGLASSTDTQYF.

Note on this clone: Other DNA sequences from this sample encode an identical CDR3 as well. The gene calls are TRBV19 and TRBJ2-5; D is possibly TRBD1 (6 bases). Germline CDR1 reads LNHDA; CDR2 reads SQIVND (reference sequence). This CDR3 has 14 residues. The V end lost 3 bases, the J end lost 2 bases, and 10 bases lay between the germline ends. The CDR3 spells CASSIGDKQETQYF. In nucleotides, the CDR3 is TGTGCCAGTAGTATCGGGGACAAGCAAGAGACCCAGTACTTC.

This sequence joins TRBV18 and TRBJ2-7; 11 positions agree with TRBD1. The CDR3 has 15 residues. V dropped 2 bases and J dropped 2; count of bases not matched to a gene: 2. The germline V gene has CDR1 KGHSH and CDR2 LQKENI. CDR3 sequence reads: CASSPLGQGAYEQYF. CDR3 nucleotide sequence: TGTGCCAGCTCACCATTGGGACAGGGGGCCTACGAGCAGTACTTC.